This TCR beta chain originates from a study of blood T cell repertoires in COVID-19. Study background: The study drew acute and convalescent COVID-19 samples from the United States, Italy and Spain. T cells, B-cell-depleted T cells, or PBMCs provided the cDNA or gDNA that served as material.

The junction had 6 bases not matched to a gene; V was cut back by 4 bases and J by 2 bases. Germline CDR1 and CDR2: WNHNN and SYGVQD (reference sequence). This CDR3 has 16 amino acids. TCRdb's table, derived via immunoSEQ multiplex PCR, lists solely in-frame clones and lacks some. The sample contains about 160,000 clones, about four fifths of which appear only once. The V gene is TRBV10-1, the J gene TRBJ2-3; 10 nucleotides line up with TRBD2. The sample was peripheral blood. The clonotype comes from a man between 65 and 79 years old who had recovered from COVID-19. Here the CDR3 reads CASSGGLATHTDTQYF. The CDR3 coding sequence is TGCGCCAGCAGTGGGGGACTAGCGACCCACACAGATACGCAGTATTTT.